By sample fraction, the clone carrying this TCR beta chain is medium-sized. Its specificity is unknown. The sample is drawn from a study of neurological immune-mediated disorders. The CDR3 extends over 13 amino acids. The germline gives CDR1 SQVTM, CDR2 ANQGSEA. Trimming stripped 6 bases from V and 5 bases from J, with 16 bases between. MiXCR, run by TCRdb on the 5' RACE reads, gives a single entry per CDR3 protein. This sample yields more than 50,000 distinct CDR3 sequences, of which approximately 5.2% are seen a single time; about 3% belongs to the top ten. Study conclusions and caveats: HTLV-1-associated myelopathy ranked highest for TCR clonal expansion and multiple sclerosis lowest, beneath healthy controls.

This rearrangement joins TRBV29-1 to TRBJ2-5; D perhaps matches TRBD2 (5 bases). The sample was PBMCs. The receptor comes from a woman aged 30 to 39 with multiple sclerosis. The CDR3 DNA follows: TGCAGCGTGCTTGGTTCGGGATCTGAGACCCAGTACTTC. This encodes CSVLGSGSETQYF.